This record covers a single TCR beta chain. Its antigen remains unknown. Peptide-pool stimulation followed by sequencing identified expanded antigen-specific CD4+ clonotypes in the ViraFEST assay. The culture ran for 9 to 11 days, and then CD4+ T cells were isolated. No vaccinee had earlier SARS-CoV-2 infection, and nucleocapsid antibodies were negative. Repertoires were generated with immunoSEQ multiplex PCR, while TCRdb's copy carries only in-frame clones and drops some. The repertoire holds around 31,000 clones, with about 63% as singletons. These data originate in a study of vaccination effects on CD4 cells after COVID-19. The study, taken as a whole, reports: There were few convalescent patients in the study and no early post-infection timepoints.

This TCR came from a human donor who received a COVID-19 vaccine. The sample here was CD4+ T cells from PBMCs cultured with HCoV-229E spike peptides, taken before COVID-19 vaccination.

CDR3 in amino acids: CASSLDSYGYTF. The CDR3 nucleotides read TGTGCCAGCAGCCTAGACAGCTATGGCTACACCTTC. The chain couples TRBV6-2 or TRBV6-3 to TRBJ1-2, with a possible D match to TRBD1 (5 bases). V dropped 6 bases and J dropped 4 bases, with 9 bases sitting between them. From germline, CDR1 is MNHEY and CDR2 SVGEGT. The CDR3 covers 12 residues.